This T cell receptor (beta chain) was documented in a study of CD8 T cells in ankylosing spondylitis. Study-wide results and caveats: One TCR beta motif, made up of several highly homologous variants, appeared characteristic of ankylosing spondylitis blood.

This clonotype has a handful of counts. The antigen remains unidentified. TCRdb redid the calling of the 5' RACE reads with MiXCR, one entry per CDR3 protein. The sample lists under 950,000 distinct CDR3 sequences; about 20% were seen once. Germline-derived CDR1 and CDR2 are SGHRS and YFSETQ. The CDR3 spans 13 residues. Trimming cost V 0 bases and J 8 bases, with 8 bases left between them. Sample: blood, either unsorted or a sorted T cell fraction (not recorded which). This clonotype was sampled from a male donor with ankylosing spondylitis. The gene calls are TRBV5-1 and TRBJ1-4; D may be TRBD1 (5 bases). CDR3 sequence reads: CASSLEEGEKLFF. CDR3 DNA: TGCGCCAGCAGCTTGGAGGAGGGGGAAAAACTGTTTTTT.